Given below is one T cell receptor beta chain in context. Coverage ceases 3 residues before the CDR3 finishes, and the germline J gene fills in the end. Here immunoSEQ multiplex PCR was the method, and the copy in TCRdb shows in-frame clones only, minus some. The table lists about 52,000 clones. Thawed PBMCs were FACS-sorted into unstimulated CD4+CD25+CD127- regulatory T cells, CD4+CD25- non-regulatory cells, CD4 and CD8 cells. The germline V gene has CDR1 SGHKS and CDR2 YYEKEE (reference sequence). CDR3 size: 14 residues. V trimming: 2 bases; J trimming: 6 bases; junction bases outside the gene matches: 8. The entry originates in a study of Tregs in tolerant kidney transplant recipients.

The V and J genes are TRBV5-5 and TRBJ2-7; 7 bases align to TRBD1. This specimen consisted of CD4+ T cells from blood, obtained before the transplant. The origin of this receptor is a human donor who received a combined kidney and bone marrow transplant. Incomplete CDR3 DNA: TGTGCCAGCAGCTTCGATCCCACAGGGGCCGAG. Protein sequence: CASSFDPTGAE. From start to end, the CDR3 is CASSFDPTGAEQYF.